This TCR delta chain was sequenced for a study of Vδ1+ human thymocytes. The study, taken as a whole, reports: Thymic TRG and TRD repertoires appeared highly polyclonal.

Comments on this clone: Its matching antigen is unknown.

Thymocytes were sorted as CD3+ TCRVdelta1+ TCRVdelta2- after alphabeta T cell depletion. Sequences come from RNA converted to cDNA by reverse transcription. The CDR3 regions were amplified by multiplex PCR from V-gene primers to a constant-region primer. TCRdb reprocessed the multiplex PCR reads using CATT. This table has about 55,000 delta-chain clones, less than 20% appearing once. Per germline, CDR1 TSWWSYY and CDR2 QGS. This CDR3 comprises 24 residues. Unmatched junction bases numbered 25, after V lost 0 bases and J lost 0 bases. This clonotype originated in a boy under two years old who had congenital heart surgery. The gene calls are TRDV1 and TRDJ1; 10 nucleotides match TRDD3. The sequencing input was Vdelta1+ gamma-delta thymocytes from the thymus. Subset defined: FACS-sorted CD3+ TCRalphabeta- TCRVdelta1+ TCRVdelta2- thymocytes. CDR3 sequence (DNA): TGTGCTCTTGGGGAACTAGGTGTCTTCGTAGTTAAGACTGGGGGATTTTCTTACACCGATAAACTCATCTTT. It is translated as CALGELGVFVVKTGGFSYTDKLIF.